Sequencing of this T cell receptor (beta chain) was carried out in a study of blood T cells in healthy people across ages. General study findings and limits: The study found more naive CD4+ cells and higher diversity in long-lived than aged donors.

The CDR3 runs 13 residues. Trimming removed 3 bases from V and 0 bases from J, with 5 bases in between. Germline V gives CDR1 SGHAT, CDR2 FQNNGV. Alongside a J-beta primer mix, a sample-barcoded 5' primer served in a second PCR lasting roughly 7 to 11 cycles. TCRdb re-called the 5' RACE reads with MiXCR, one entry per CDR3 protein. The repertoire has 850,000 to 1,100,000 distinct CDR3 sequences, around two fifths of them found once; the top ten carry about an eighth. For every donor, a draw yielded roughly 9.3 milliliters of peripheral blood. For this clonotype: Its antigen is still unknown.

The chain combines TRBV11-2 with TRBJ2-5; D remains ambiguous. The sequence was obtained from a man between 18 and 35 years old in good health. The source material was blood. CDR3 loop: CASSFSYQETQYF. The CDR3 DNA reads TGTGCCAGCAGCTTCAGTTACCAAGAGACCCAGTACTTC.